One and the same sample provided the 26 T cell receptor beta chains below, sequenced in a study of high-grade serous ovarian cancer treatment subgroups. Sequencing was performed with immunoSEQ multiplex PCR; in TCRdb, only in-frame clones are kept and a portion is missing. Altogether about 16,000 clones are present, around 73% being singletons, with the ten largest covering approximately 4.5%. Tumor samples were taken before definitive surgery or chemotherapy. The sequencing input was tumor tissue. The receptor set was obtained from a human donor with high-grade serous ovarian cancer.

This chain uses TRBV7-8 with TRBJ2-7; TRBD2 is a possible D gene (6 bases). Trimming took 2 bases from V and 2 from J, leaving 7 bases between them. The CDR3 extends over 13 amino acids. CDR1 is SGHVS and CDR2 is FQNEAQ in the germline V gene. CDR3 nucleotides: TGTGCCAGCAGCTTAAGACTAGCCTACGAGCAGTACTTC. This gives the protein CASSLRLAYEQYF.

V is TRBV9 and J is TRBJ2-1, with D hard to call. CDR1 and CDR2 from the germline V gene are SGDLS and YYNGEE. Trimming left V 4 bases short and J 9 bases short, with 20 bases between. This CDR3 comprises 15 residues. The CDR3 here is CASSPGEPLGGEQFF. CDR3 bases: TGTGCCAGCAGCCCAGGAGAGCCTTTGGGTGGTGAGCAGTTCTTC.

V and J are TRBV30 and TRBJ1-1; tentatively, D is TRBD1 (5 bases). Germline CDR1 and CDR2: GTSNPN and SVGIG (reference sequence). This CDR3 has 13 amino acids. V lost 0 bases and J 5 bases, leaving 10 bases between the germline ends. The CDR3 DNA is TGTGCCTGGAGTGTAGTCCGGGGGACTGAAGCTTTCTTT. It encodes CAWSVVRGTEAFF.

Only one count was recorded for this clone. The V and J genes are TRBV29-1 and TRBJ2-7; D is undetermined. The CDR3 is made up of 12 amino acids. The germline gives CDR1 SQVTM, CDR2 ANQGSEA. The CDR3 DNA sequence: TGCAGTTCTACGGACGGAACTTACGAGCAGTACTTC. Residues: CSSTDGTYEQYF.

A note on this clone: Other DNA sequences of this sample code for an identical CDR3. This sequence joins TRBV11-2 and TRBJ1-1, with D maybe TRBD1 (5 bases). There are 14 residues in the CDR3. Germline V CDR1 and CDR2: SGHAT, FQNNGV. V was clipped by 1 base and J by 4 bases, with 10 bases between them. The CDR3 reads CASSLGPGGTEAFF. The CDR3 DNA reads as TGTGCCAGCAGCTTAGGACCGGGGGGCACTGAAGCTTTCTTT. The whole variable domain, remainder taken from reference TRBV11-2 and TRBJ1-1, is EAGVAQSPRYKIIEKRQSVAFWCNPISGHATLYWYQQILGQGPKLLIQFQNNGVVDDSQLPKDRFSAERLKGVDSTLKIQPAKLEDSAVYLCASSLGPGGTEAFFGQGTRLTVV.

The chain couples TRBV6-4 to TRBJ2-3, with D tentatively TRBD2 (5 bases). Trimming removed 5 bases at V and 2 bases at J, with 11 bases between. The CDR3 covers 14 residues. CDR1 is MRHNA and CDR2 is SNTAGT in the germline V gene. CDR3 DNA: TGTGCCAGCAGTCAGGAGGAGGCCACAGATACGCAGTATTTT. Protein sequence: CASSQEEATDTQYF.

The chain has TRBV30 and TRBJ1-5; D is unresolved. The CDR3 loop spans 13 amino acids. Germline V lookup: CDR1 GTSNPN, CDR2 SVGIG (reference sequence). The V and J ends lost 0 bases and 8 bases respectively, with 11 bases between them. DNA for the CDR3: TGTGCCTGGAGTGTACCTGTGGGCAAGCCCCAGCATTTT. Its translation: CAWSVPVGKPQHF.

The chain joins TRBV5-6 to TRBJ2-3, with D possibly being TRBD1 (6 bases). Looked up from germline, CDR1 is SGHDT and CDR2 is YYEEEE. V shed 1 base and J shed 5 bases, with 11 bases lying between them. The CDR3 spans 14 residues. The CDR3, as DNA: TGTGCCAGCAGCTTGTTGGCAGGGGAAGATACGCAGTATTTT. This translates into CASSLLAGEDTQYF.

V is TRBV10-3 and J is TRBJ2-4; no clear D gene. This CDR3 has 14 amino acids. The germline CDR1 and CDR2 sequences are ENHRY and SYGVKD. The ends were cut back, 4 bases at V and 5 bases at J, with 12 bases in the middle. The CDR3 coding sequence is TGTGCCATCAGTGGAGAGTACGAGCAAAACATTCAGTACTTC. Translation gives CAISGEYEQNIQYF.

The chain combines TRBV9 with TRBJ2-4; 10 positions match TRBD2. The V segment lost 4 bases and the J segment 3 bases; nucleotides outside the gene matches: 7. From germline, CDR1 is SGDLS and CDR2 YYNGEE. The CDR3 is made up of 16 amino acids. As DNA, the CDR3 is TGTGCCAGCAGCCCCCAAGCGGGGGGGGGCAAAAACATTCAGTACTTC. Amino acid sequence: CASSPQAGGGKNIQYF. Full variable domain (remainder filled in from reference TRBV9 and TRBJ2-4): DSGVTQTPKHLITATGQRVTLRCSPRSGDLSVYWYQQSLDQGLQFLIQYYNGEERAKGNILERFSAQQFPDLHSELNLSSLELGDSALYFCASSPQAGGGKNIQYFGAGTRLSVL.

CDR3: CASSQTGAPNYGYTF. DNA for the CDR3: TGTGCCAGCAGTCAAACAGGGGCCCCTAACTATGGCTACACCTTC. This chain uses TRBV6-6 with TRBJ1-2; 7 bases are a match to TRBD1. The CDR3 extends over 15 amino acids. The junction had 6 bases not matched to a gene; V was cut back by 5 bases and J by 0 bases. In germline, CDR1 is MNHNY, CDR2 SVGAGI (reference sequence).

In its sample, this clone was seen a few times. This chain uses TRBV19 with TRBJ1-2, with D maybe TRBD1 (5 bases). The germline gives CDR1 LNHDA, CDR2 SQIVND (reference sequence). The CDR3 loop spans 12 amino acids. V lost 6 bases and J lost 3, with 8 bases in between. The CDR3 coding sequence is TGTGCCAGTAGATCCAGGGACTATGGCTACACCTTC. Its translation: CASRSRDYGYTF. Variable domain in full (rest from reference TRBV19 and TRBJ1-2): DGGITQSPKYLFRKEGQNVTLSCEQNLNHDAMYWYRQDPGQGLRLIYYSQIVNDFQKGDIAEGYSVSREKKESFPLTVTSAQKNPTAFYLCASRSRDYGYTFGSGTRLTVV.

The CDR3 sequence is CATTLGSLNTEAFF. The CDR3 nucleotides are TGTGCCACAACCCTTGGCAGTTTGAACACTGAAGCTTTCTTT. This rearrangement joins TRBV7-2 to TRBJ1-1; no clear D. The CDR3 runs 14 residues. V was pared by 10 bases and J by 0 bases, with 15 bases between. The germline V gene encodes CDR1 SGHTA and CDR2 FQGNSA.

J is TRBJ1-1 and V is TRBV6-1, with TRBD1 as a possible D gene (5 bases). This CDR3 is 13 amino acids long. Trimming took 5 bases from V and 4 from J, leaving 11 bases between them. The germline V gene has CDR1 MNHNS and CDR2 SASEGT. In DNA form, the CDR3 reads TGTGCCAGCAGTAAGGGCCAGGGCACTGAAGCTTTCTTT. This translates into CASSKGQGTEAFF.

V and J are TRBV6-1 and TRBJ2-1; 9 positions match TRBD2. Trimming cost V 4 bases and J 5 bases; bases outside gene matches: 6. This CDR3 has 15 residues. From germline, CDR1 is MNHNS and CDR2 SASEGT. The CDR3 loop reads CASSALAGSNNEQFF. The CDR3 bases are TGTGCCAGCAGTGCGCTAGCGGGGAGTAACAATGAGCAGTTCTTC.

The V and J genes are TRBV4-1 and TRBJ2-5; 9 bases fit TRBD2. The CDR3 covers 16 residues. The trim removed 3 bases at V and 6 bases at J, leaving 11 bases unmatched. Per germline, CDR1 MGHRA and CDR2 YSYEKL. CDR3 in amino acids: CASSQGSSSGVQTQYF. The CDR3 nucleotides read TGCGCCAGCAGCCAGGGATCCTCTAGCGGGGTGCAGACCCAGTACTTC.

The chain links TRBV7-2 to TRBJ2-7; TRBD1 matches 8 bases. The CDR3 is 13 amino acids. The J segment lost 5 bases and the V segment lost 5 bases, leaving 5 bases of the junction unmatched. The V gene's germline CDR1 is SGHTA and CDR2 FQGNSA. This CDR3 is CASSNRQGNEQYF. In DNA form, the CDR3 reads TGTGCCAGCAGCAACCGACAGGGGAACGAGCAGTACTTC.

V usage is TRBV4-3 and J usage is TRBJ2-5, with 12 bases that match TRBD1. The CDR3 runs 16 residues. Trimming at V came to 2 bases and at J to 4 bases, leaving 5 bases not matched to a gene. Looked up from germline, CDR1 is LGHNA and CDR2 is YSLEER. CDR3 amino acids: CASSQRDRGRGETQYF. The CDR3 DNA reads TGCGCCAGCAGCCAACGGGACAGGGGGCGCGGAGAGACCCAGTACTTC.

This clone has more than one count but fewer than ten. Additional DNA sequences in this sample encode the identical CDR3. The rearrangement links TRBV5-1 to TRBJ2-1, with TRBD2 matching 7 bases. Losses at the gene ends were 0 bases for V and 4 bases for J; bases not matched to a gene: 1. The CDR3 has 14 residues. Germline V lookup: CDR1 SGHRS, CDR2 YFSETQ. CDR3 residues: CASSLGGGYNEQFF. DNA for the CDR3: TGCGCCAGCAGCTTGGGGGGGGGTTACAATGAGCAGTTCTTC.

This chain connects TRBV2 to TRBJ2-1, with D possibly matching TRBD2 (6 bases). The CDR3 spans 15 residues. Germline assignment: CDR1 SNHLY and CDR2 FYNNEI. With 4 bases removed from V and 5 bases from J, the gap between germline ends came to 15 bases. CDR3 residues: CASSVSSVPNNEQFF. CDR3 in DNA: TGTGCCAGCAGTGTGTCTAGCGTACCAAACAATGAGCAGTTCTTC.

The chain joins TRBV11-2 to TRBJ2-1; D is undetermined. The CDR3 is 12 residues long. The V and J ends lost 3 bases and 0 bases respectively, with 0 bases between them. Germline assignment: CDR1 SGHAT and CDR2 FQNNGV. DNA of the CDR3: TGTGCCAGCAGCTTCTCCTACAATGAGCAGTTCTTC. Amino acid sequence: CASSFSYNEQFF. The full variable domain, completed using reference TRBV11-2 and TRBJ2-1, is EAGVAQSPRYKIIEKRQSVAFWCNPISGHATLYWYQQILGQGPKLLIQFQNNGVVDDSQLPKDRFSAERLKGVDSTLKIQPAKLEDSAVYLCASSFSYNEQFFGPGTRLTVL.

The chain joins TRBV7-8 to TRBJ2-5, with D maybe TRBD1 (7 bases). CDR3 length equals 12 residues. Germline V CDR1 and CDR2: SGHVS, FQNEAQ. The germline V and J ends were trimmed by 7 bases and 7 bases, with 13 bases remaining between them. CDR3 in DNA: TGTGCCAGCACCCGGCAGGGGGGGACCCAGTACTTC. It translates to CASTRQGGTQYF.

The chain has TRBV5-1 and TRBJ2-1, with D perhaps matching TRBD1 (5 bases). Per germline, CDR1 SGHRS and CDR2 YFSETQ. The CDR3 extends over 12 amino acids. V shed 3 bases and J shed 7 bases, with 8 bases lying between them. CDR3 sequence reads: CASSSNRNEQFF. The CDR3 DNA follows: TGCGCCAGCAGCTCCAACAGGAATGAGCAGTTCTTC. The variable domain in full, with the rest retrieved from reference TRBV5-1 and TRBJ2-1, is KAGVTQTPRYLIKTRGQQVTLSCSPISGHRSVSWYQQTPGQGLQFLFEYFSETQRNKGNFPGRFSGRQFSNSRSEMNVSTLELGDSALYLCASSSNRNEQFFGPGTRLTVL.

There are a few counts of this clone. Here the CDR3 reads CASSPDRVAEAFF. The CDR3 region has the DNA TGTGCCAGCAGCCCGGACAGGGTCGCTGAAGCTTTCTTT. The genes are TRBV5-4 and TRBJ1-1; 8 bases align to TRBD1. Unmatched junction bases numbered 5, after V lost 4 bases and J lost 6 bases. CDR3 length: 13 residues. CDR1 is SGHNT and CDR2 is YYREEE in the germline V gene (reference sequence).

The chain is built from TRBV7-3 and TRBJ2-1; no clear D. The CDR3 is 13 residues long. With 1 base removed from V and 4 bases from J, the gap between germline ends came to 5 bases. Germline CDR1 and CDR2: SGHTA and FQGTGA. The chain's CDR3 is CASSLNSYNEQFF. The DNA of the CDR3 is TGTGCCAGCAGCTTAAACAGTTACAATGAGCAGTTCTTC.

Note on this clone: Sequence at one end of the junction differs from germline and may be a read error. The chain recombines TRBV5-1 with TRBJ1-4; possibly TRBD1 for D (5 bases). Germline V lookup: CDR1 SGHRS, CDR2 YFSETQ. This CDR3 comprises 13 residues. CDR3 in DNA: TGTGCCAGCAGTCACACGAAGAGGGACAAACTGTTTTTT. This sequence encodes CASSHTKRDKLFF.